Shown below are 9 T cell receptor beta chains from a single sample sequenced in a study of control samples from healthy donors and cancer patients. Clones were read by immunoSEQ multiplex PCR, and TCRdb kept only the in-frame ones, dropping some. The sample yields about 2,500 clones, just over 95% seen once. Sequencing was performed on PBMCs. The origin of the receptors is a man between 65 and 85 years old with head and neck cancer.

The genes are TRBV7-2 and TRBJ2-1; 7 bases match TRBD2. This CDR3 is 15 amino acids long. The germline V gene encodes CDR1 SGHTA and CDR2 FQGNSA. Trimming took 4 bases from V and 3 from J; bases not matched to a gene: 6. CDR3 sequence reads: CASSSQGGGYNEQFF. CDR3 DNA sequence: TGTGCCAGCAGCTCCCAGGGCGGGGGCTACAATGAGCAGTTCTTC.

This rearrangement joins TRBV3-1 (or the pseudogene TRBV3-2) to TRBJ2-7; either TRBD1 or TRBD2 may fit D (5 bases each). The CDR3 spans 14 residues. V lost 5 bases and J 2 bases, leaving 13 bases between the germline ends. The germline V gene has CDR1 LGHDT and CDR2 YNNKEL (reference sequence). The CDR3 loop is CASSGRDGTYEQYF. The CDR3 DNA reads TGTGCCAGCAGCGGTCGGGACGGAACCTACGAGCAGTACTTC.

The chain uses TRBV3-1 (or the pseudogene TRBV3-2) and TRBJ1-2; D not resolved. V was cut by 0 bases and J by 4 bases, with 6 bases left in between. The germline V gene encodes CDR1 LGHDT and CDR2 YNNKEL (reference sequence). The CDR3 loop spans 13 amino acids. This CDR3 reads CASSQEGVYGYTF. Here the CDR3 DNA reads TGTGCCAGCAGCCAAGAGGGAGTCTATGGCTACACCTTC.

CDR3 in amino acids: CASSLGLFEQFF. In nucleotides, the CDR3 is TGCGCCAGCAGTTTAGGACTATTTGAGCAGTTCTTC. This chain joins TRBV10-2 and TRBJ2-1; possible D gene TRBD2, 6 bases. The V and J ends lost 5 bases and 9 bases respectively, with 11 bases between them. This CDR3 is 12 amino acids long. Germline V gives CDR1 WSHSY, CDR2 SAAADI.

This chain joins TRBV5-1 and TRBJ2-7, with unresolved D. Germline loops: CDR1 SGHRS, CDR2 YFSETQ. The CDR3 covers 13 residues. V was cut by 2 bases and J by 0 bases, with 6 bases left in between. The CDR3 DNA follows: TGCGCCAGCAGCTTCGACGGCTCCTACGAGCAGTACTTC. This codes for CASSFDGSYEQYF.

The chain joins TRBV7-2 to TRBJ2-7; 11 bases align to TRBD2. The junction had 1 base not matched to a gene; V was cut back by 3 bases and J by 0 bases. Germline CDR1 SGHTA, CDR2 FQGNSA. This CDR3 is 15 amino acids long. CDR3 region: CASSFTSGGSYEQYF. The CDR3 DNA follows: TGTGCCAGCAGCTTCACTAGCGGGGGCTCCTACGAGCAGTACTTC.

V gene TRBV2 combines with J gene TRBJ2-7; 7 bases map to TRBD2. This CDR3 is built from 15 residues. Trimming took 2 bases from V and 2 from J; bases not matched to a gene: 6. Germline loops: CDR1 SNHLY, CDR2 FYNNEI. In nucleotides, the CDR3 is TGTGCCAGCAGTGAAAACCCTAGCGGACCCTACGAGCAGTACTTC. Translated: CASSENPSGPYEQYF.

The chain uses TRBV5-5 and TRBJ2-1; maybe TRBD2 (6 bases). CDR3 length: 15 amino acids. Germline loops: CDR1 SGHKS, CDR2 YYEKEE (reference sequence). Between the trimmed V and J ends, which lost 4 bases and 6 bases, there was a span of 17 bases. CDR3 DNA sequence: TGTGCCAGCAGCGCGGGACCTGAGGTAATCAATGAGCAGTTCTTC. It encodes CASSAGPEVINEQFF.

The chain is built from TRBV11-2 and TRBJ1-2; D unclear. V was pared by 0 bases and J by 0 bases, with 14 bases between. Germline V CDR1 and CDR2: SGHAT, FQNNGV. This CDR3 region has 17 residues. The CDR3: CASSLDLRRPANYGYTF. In nucleotides, the CDR3 is TGTGCCAGCAGCTTAGATCTTCGTCGGCCAGCTAACTATGGCTACACCTTC.